Below, one T cell receptor beta chain is given with its context. Its antigen is as yet unknown. The CDR3 has 13 amino acids. The V end was cut by 6 bases, the J end by 2 bases, with 10 bases between. Germline lookup yields CDR1 MNHEY and CDR2 SVGAGI. Measured with immunoSEQ multiplex PCR; TCRdb has only the in-frame clones, and not every one. The data hold under 150,000 clones, with about 92% observed a single time. The entry originates in a study of T cell responses to AZD1222 COVID-19 vaccine. The wider study: Investigators merged groups given second doses at roughly 4 or roughly 12 weeks. General study points: Distributed over spike, vaccine-associated CD4 TCRs predominated at 160-218 and 743-854.

The specimen was peripheral blood, collected on day 0 of AZD1222 vaccination. This TCR was recovered from an adult in good health. The chain joins TRBV6-5 to TRBJ1-1; D perhaps matches TRBD1 (6 bases). CDR3 loop: CASRRTANTEAFF. CDR3 nucleotide sequence: TGTGCCAGCAGGAGGACAGCAAACACTGAAGCTTTCTTT.